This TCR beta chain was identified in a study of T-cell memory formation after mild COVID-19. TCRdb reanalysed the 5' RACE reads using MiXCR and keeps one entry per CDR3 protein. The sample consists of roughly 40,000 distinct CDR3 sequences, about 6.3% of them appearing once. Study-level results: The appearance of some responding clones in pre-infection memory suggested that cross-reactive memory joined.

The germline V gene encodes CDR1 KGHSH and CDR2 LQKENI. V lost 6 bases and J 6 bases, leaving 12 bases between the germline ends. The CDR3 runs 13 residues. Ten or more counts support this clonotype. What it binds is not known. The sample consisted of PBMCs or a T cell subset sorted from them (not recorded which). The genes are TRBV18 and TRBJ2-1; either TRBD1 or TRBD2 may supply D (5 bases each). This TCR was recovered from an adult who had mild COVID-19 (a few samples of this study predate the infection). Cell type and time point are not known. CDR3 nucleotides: TGTGCCAGCTCTGCCGGGGCGCCCAATGAGCAGTTCTTC. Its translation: CASSAGAPNEQFF.